The 10 T cell receptor beta chains below come from one sample, sequenced in a study. TCRdb re-called the 5' RACE reads through MiXCR, storing one row per CDR3 protein. This repertoire shows roughly 57,000 distinct CDR3 sequences, around 21% found once; its top ten account for 3.2%. The sorted Tregs were CD4+CD25+CD127-/low cells. Sequenced: tumor-infiltrating Tregs sorted from the breast tumor. These TCRs come from a female donor with breast cancer.

This clonotype has at least ten counts. The chain has TRBV6-5 and TRBJ1-2; no firm D call. The CDR3 loop spans 13 amino acids. V lost 7 bases and J 7 bases, leaving 16 bases between the germline ends. The germline CDR1 and CDR2 sequences are MNHEY and SVGAGI. CDR3 bases: TGTGCCAGCACCAAGTCGCGGACGGCTGGCTACACCTTC. Its protein is CASTKSRTAGYTF.

This clonotype was seen only a few times. V is TRBV20-1 and J is TRBJ2-5; D perhaps matches TRBD1 (7 bases). The CDR3 totals 16 residues. CDR1 is DFQATT and CDR2 is SNEGSKA in the germline V gene (reference sequence). Trimming took off 1 base at V and 2 bases at J, with 17 bases between the two ends. The CDR3 loop reads CSARARGQGRQETQYF. DNA of the CDR3: TGCAGTGCTAGAGCTAGGGGGCAGGGGAGGCAAGAGACCCAGTACTTC.

This clonotype was counted at least ten times. The rearrangement uses TRBV6-5 and TRBJ1-2; possible D gene TRBD1, 5 bases. This CDR3 is built from 11 residues. Germline values: CDR1 MNHEY, CDR2 SVGAGI. V was clipped by 4 bases and J by 5 bases, with 5 bases between them. For the CDR3, the DNA is TGTGCCAGCAGTTCAGGGTATGGCTACACCTTC. The encoded protein is CASSSGYGYTF.

This clonotype has a handful of counts. V usage is TRBV21-1 and J usage is TRBJ2-5; no DNA check was done on the table's D call, TRBD1. TRBV21-1 is a pseudogene. The CDR3 totals 14 residues. The CDR3 bases are TGTGCCAGCAGCAGGGACAGGGTAGGAGAGACCCAGTACTTC. Its translation is CASSRDRVGETQYF.

This clonotype has just a few counts. This chain links TRBV5-6 with TRBJ1-1; no definite D call. Germline assignment: CDR1 SGHDT and CDR2 YYEEEE. CDR3 length: 13 residues. V lost 2 bases and J lost 0, with 5 bases in between. The CDR3 here is CASSLKLNTEAFF. CDR3 nucleotides: TGTGCCAGCAGCTTAAAGTTGAACACTGAAGCTTTCTTT.

The chain employs TRBV9 and TRBJ2-4; no reliable D call. There are 15 residues in the CDR3. Germline V gene lookup returns CDR1 SGDLS and CDR2 YYNGEE. V dropped 0 bases and J dropped 2 bases, with 9 bases sitting between them. The CDR3 loop reads CASSVGGSTKNIQYF. The CDR3 bases are TGTGCCAGCAGCGTAGGCGGTTCGACCAAAAACATTCAGTACTTC.

A few counts support this clonotype. This chain joins TRBV6-6 and TRBJ1-4, with D unresolved. The CDR3 runs 14 residues. V was cut by 5 bases and J by 0 bases, with 7 bases left in between. Germline CDR1 reads MNHNY; CDR2 reads SVGAGI (reference sequence). CDR3 sequence: CASSAGATNEKLFF. CDR3 nucleotide sequence: TGTGCCAGCAGTGCGGGTGCAACTAATGAAAAACTGTTTTTT.

This chain uses TRBV7-9 with TRBJ1-4; 9 nucleotides align to TRBD1. The V gene's germline CDR1 is SEHNR and CDR2 FQNEAQ (reference sequence). V was pared by 4 bases and J by 5 bases, with 2 bases of the junction left unmatched. CDR3 length equals 14 residues. CDR3 region: CASSSGQGNEKLFF. The CDR3 nucleotides read TGTGCCAGCAGCTCTGGACAGGGGAATGAAAAACTGTTTTTT.

This chain uses TRBV7-9 with TRBJ1-1; 9 bases line up with TRBD1. This CDR3 is 14 amino acids long. In germline, CDR1 is SEHNR, CDR2 FQNEAQ (reference sequence). J gave up 3 bases and V 4 bases, and 3 bases lay outside the gene matches. The CDR3 DNA is TGTGCCAGCAGCTCGGGACAGGGAGACACTGAAGCTTTCTTT. Translated: CASSSGQGDTEAFF.

The J gene is TRBJ1-1, the V gene TRBV9; D ambiguous. The CDR3 runs 15 residues. Deletions cut 1 base from V and 0 bases from J, with 10 bases between. Per germline, CDR1 SGDLS and CDR2 YYNGEE. The CDR3 DNA reads as TGTGCCAGCAGCGTACGGGCAGGTATGAACACTGAAGCTTTCTTT. This codes for CASSVRAGMNTEAFF.